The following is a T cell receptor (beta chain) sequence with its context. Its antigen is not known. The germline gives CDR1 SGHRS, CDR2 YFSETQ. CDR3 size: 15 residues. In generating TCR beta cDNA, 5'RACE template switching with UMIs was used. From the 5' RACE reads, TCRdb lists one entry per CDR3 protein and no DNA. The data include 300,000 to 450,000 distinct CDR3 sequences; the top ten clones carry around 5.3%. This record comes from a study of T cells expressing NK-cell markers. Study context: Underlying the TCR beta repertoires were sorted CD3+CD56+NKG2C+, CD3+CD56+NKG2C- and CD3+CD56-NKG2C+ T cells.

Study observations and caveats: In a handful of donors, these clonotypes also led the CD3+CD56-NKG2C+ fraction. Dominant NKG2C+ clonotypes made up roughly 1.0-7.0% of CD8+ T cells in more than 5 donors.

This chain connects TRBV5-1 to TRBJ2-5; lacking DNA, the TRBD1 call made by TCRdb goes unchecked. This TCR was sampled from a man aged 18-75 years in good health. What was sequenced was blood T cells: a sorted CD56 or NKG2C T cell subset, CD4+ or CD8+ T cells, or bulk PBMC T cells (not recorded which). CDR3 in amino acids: CASSLGQRIQETQYF.